This is a list of T cell receptor beta chains from one sample in a study of Graves' ophthalmopathy and Graves' hyperthyroidism. TCRdb called the multiplex PCR reads again in MiXCR, with one record for every CDR3 protein. Seen here are roughly 500,000 distinct CDR3 sequences, around 14% observed once, and the top ten hold 9.8%. The specimen sequenced was blood. These receptor sequences come from a woman in her thirties with Graves' ophthalmopathy. The CDR3 runs from the conserved cysteine through the conserved F or W. Each record gives: V gene, clone size, D gene, J gene, CDR3 DNA, CDR3 protein. The D gene is left open where the match is weak. Where a row states a size, it is once, few, many or the class of an expanded clone; other rows omit it.

v_call: TRBV2
clone_size: many
d_call: TRBD2
j_call: TRBJ2-5
cdr3_nt: TGTGCCAGCGGGAGGGCCGGGGAGACCCAGTACTTC
cdr3_aa: CASGRAGETQYF

v_call: TRBV29-1
clone_size: -
d_call: TRBD2
j_call: TRBJ2-2
cdr3_nt: TGCAGCGTTGGGACTAGCGGGAGCGGCACCGGGGAGCTGTTTTTT
cdr3_aa: CSVGTSGSGTGELFF

v_call: TRBV11-2
clone_size: many
d_call: TRBD1
j_call: TRBJ1-1
cdr3_nt: TGTGCCAGCAGCTCCTTAAACAGGGGGAGGACTGAAGCTTTCTTT
cdr3_aa: CASSSLNRGRTEAFF

v_call: TRBV7-8
clone_size: few
d_call: -
j_call: TRBJ1-5
cdr3_nt: TGTGCCAGCAGCTCCCGCCCCCCCTGGACAGATAGCAATCAGCCCCAGCATTTT
cdr3_aa: CASSSRPPWTDSNQPQHF

v_call: TRBV29-1
clone_size: many
d_call: -
j_call: TRBJ1-1
cdr3_nt: TGCAGCACCGGTGCACCTCAAGCTTTCTTT
cdr3_aa: CSTGAPQAFF

v_call: TRBV20-1
clone_size: few
d_call: TRBD2
j_call: TRBJ2-7
cdr3_nt: TGCAGTGCCCCCGGGACTAGCGGGAGCTCCTACGAGCAGTACTTC
cdr3_aa: CSAPGTSGSSYEQYF

v_call: TRBV20-1
clone_size: many
d_call: -
j_call: TRBJ2-7
cdr3_nt: TGCAGTGCTAGAGGTAGAGAAGGGTGGGACGAGCAGTACTTC
cdr3_aa: CSARGREGWDEQYF

v_call: TRBV28
clone_size: many
d_call: -
j_call: TRBJ1-3
cdr3_nt: TGTGCCAGCAAAGACCAGGGAAACACCATATATTTT
cdr3_aa: CASKDQGNTIYF

v_call: TRBV6-5
clone_size: many
d_call: TRBD1
j_call: TRBJ1-6
cdr3_nt: TGTGCCAGCAGTTACTCGATCCAGGGGGCTCGATCACCCCTCCACTTT
cdr3_aa: CASSYSIQGARSPLHF

v_call: TRBV7-2
clone_size: many
d_call: -
j_call: TRBJ2-7
cdr3_nt: TGTGCCAGCGGTTTACAGGGAGGGGAATACGAGCAGTACTTC
cdr3_aa: CASGLQGGEYEQYF

v_call: TRBV7-8
clone_size: -
d_call: -
j_call: TRBJ2-5
cdr3_nt: TGTGCCAGCAGCTCAGGGATTCGAGAGACCCAGTACTTC
cdr3_aa: CASSSGIRETQYF

v_call: TRBV5-1
clone_size: many
d_call: -
j_call: TRBJ1-1
cdr3_nt: TGCGCCAGCAGCTCGGAGGGAGACAGTGGGGAAGCTTTCTTT
cdr3_aa: CASSSEGDSGEAFF

v_call: TRBV12-3/TRBV12-4
clone_size: many
d_call: -
j_call: TRBJ2-7
cdr3_nt: TGTGCCAGCAAGAGTTCGGGGCTCTCCTACGAGCAGTACTTC
cdr3_aa: CASKSSGLSYEQYF

v_call: TRBV3-1
clone_size: -
d_call: -
j_call: TRBJ2-7
cdr3_nt: TGTGCCTGCAGCCCTAGACATTTCTGCGAGCAGTACTTC
cdr3_aa: CACSPRHFCEQYF

v_call: TRBV7-9
clone_size: -
d_call: -
j_call: TRBJ2-4
cdr3_nt: TGTGCCAGCAGCTTACTGGGGGCGGGCATTCAGTACTTC
cdr3_aa: CASSLLGAGIQYF

v_call: TRBV11-2
clone_size: many
d_call: TRBD2
j_call: TRBJ2-5
cdr3_nt: TGTGCCAGCAGCTTATCCCGGGGGGGAGAGACCCAGTACTTC
cdr3_aa: CASSLSRGGETQYF

v_call: TRBV5-1
clone_size: many
d_call: TRBD2
j_call: TRBJ2-7
cdr3_nt: TGCGCCAGCAGCTTGTCTGGCGGGAGGGCCGACGAGCAGTACTTC
cdr3_aa: CASSLSGGRADEQYF

v_call: TRBV20-1
clone_size: many
d_call: -
j_call: TRBJ1-1
cdr3_nt: TGCAGTGCTAGAGATGTGTTCAACGGGGTTGACACTGAAGCTTTCTTT
cdr3_aa: CSARDVFNGVDTEAFF

v_call: TRBV7-2
clone_size: -
d_call: -
j_call: TRBJ2-2
cdr3_nt: TGTGCCAGCAGCAAGGGACCAAACACCGGGGAGCTGTTTTTT
cdr3_aa: CASSKGPNTGELFF

v_call: TRBV5-1
clone_size: many
d_call: TRBD2
j_call: TRBJ2-4
cdr3_nt: TGCGCCAGCAGCTTGGGCGAGCGGGGGGTTTTAAACATTCAGTACTTC
cdr3_aa: CASSLGERGVLNIQYF

v_call: TRBV28
clone_size: many
d_call: -
j_call: TRBJ1-3
cdr3_nt: TGTGCCAGCAGTTTGACCCAGGCGGGAACCACCATATATTTT
cdr3_aa: CASSLTQAGTTIYF

v_call: TRBV5-1
clone_size: many
d_call: TRBD1
j_call: TRBJ2-1
cdr3_nt: TGCGCCAGCGGACCGGGACAGGGGGCCTACAATGAGCAGTTCTTC
cdr3_aa: CASGPGQGAYNEQFF

v_call: TRBV24-1
clone_size: many
d_call: -
j_call: TRBJ2-5
cdr3_nt: TGTGCCACCAGTGATATAACTGAGACCCAGTACTTC
cdr3_aa: CATSDITETQYF

v_call: TRBV12-3/TRBV12-4
clone_size: many
d_call: TRBD1
j_call: TRBJ2-7
cdr3_nt: TGTGCCAGCAGTTTCGCCGGGACAGGGAACGAGCAGTACTTC
cdr3_aa: CASSFAGTGNEQYF

v_call: TRBV10-2
clone_size: many
d_call: -
j_call: TRBJ2-7
cdr3_nt: TGCGCCAGCAGTGAGGTAGCTCGCGAGCAGTACTTC
cdr3_aa: CASSEVAREQYF

v_call: TRBV27
clone_size: many
d_call: TRBD1
j_call: TRBJ2-7
cdr3_nt: TGTGCCAGCAGTTTAGCGACAGGGGCCTCCTACGAGCAGTACTTC
cdr3_aa: CASSLATGASYEQYF

v_call: TRBV20-1
clone_size: many
d_call: -
j_call: TRBJ2-7
cdr3_nt: TGCAGTGCTAACCTCAGGGGTTATTACGAGCAGTACTTC
cdr3_aa: CSANLRGYYEQYF

v_call: TRBV6-5
clone_size: many
d_call: -
j_call: TRBJ1-5
cdr3_nt: TGTGCCAGCAGTTATGAGGCAGGGGAACGGCCCCAGCATTTT
cdr3_aa: CASSYEAGERPQHF

v_call: TRBV7-9
clone_size: many
d_call: TRBD1
j_call: TRBJ2-7
cdr3_nt: TGTGCCAGCAGCCCACGACAGGGGCGCTACGAGCAGTACTTC
cdr3_aa: CASSPRQGRYEQYF

v_call: TRBV4-1
clone_size: many
d_call: -
j_call: TRBJ2-4
cdr3_nt: TGCGCCAGCAGCCAAAGGTGGCAGATAGCCAAAAACATTCAGTACTTC
cdr3_aa: CASSQRWQIAKNIQYF

v_call: TRBV3-1
clone_size: few
d_call: -
j_call: TRBJ2-5
cdr3_nt: TGTGCCAGCAGCCAAGATCCTCGGGGGACCCAGTACTTC
cdr3_aa: CASSQDPRGTQYF

v_call: TRBV20-1
clone_size: many
d_call: -
j_call: TRBJ1-1
cdr3_nt: TGCAGTGCTAGAGACGATAGGAGGGCTTTCTTT
cdr3_aa: CSARDDRRAFF

v_call: TRBV19
clone_size: few
d_call: TRBD2
j_call: TRBJ2-1
cdr3_nt: TGTGCCAGTAGTATGGGACTAGATACTGAGCAGTTCTTC
cdr3_aa: CASSMGLDTEQFF

v_call: TRBV12-3/TRBV12-4
clone_size: many
d_call: -
j_call: TRBJ2-4
cdr3_nt: TGTGCCAGCAGTTTAGCGGGCTCCAAAAACATTCAGTACTTC
cdr3_aa: CASSLAGSKNIQYF

v_call: TRBV28
clone_size: many
d_call: -
j_call: TRBJ1-1
cdr3_nt: TGTGCCAGCAGGCCGTACAGGGTGAACACTGAAGCTTTCTTT
cdr3_aa: CASRPYRVNTEAFF